This T cell receptor beta chain was recovered during a study of T cells in Graves' hyperthyroidism and ophthalmopathy. TCR beta CDR3 region amplification was performed from RNA transcripts. The TCR CDR3 was amplified in a first-round RT-PCR using the HTBI primer set. TCRdb itself ran the multiplex PCR reads through MiXCR, one entry per CDR3 protein. This sample has 660,000 or so distinct CDR3 sequences, with 45% found just once. Study-wide points: Clonotypes that were expanded in thyroid above 0.001 mostly appeared in blood too.

The CDR3 has 13 residues. Germline CDR1 is LNHDA and CDR2 is SQIVND (reference sequence). The germline V and J ends were trimmed by 3 bases and 5 bases, with 8 bases remaining between them. In the case of this clonotype: The antigen is undetermined.

The chain is built from TRBV19 and TRBJ1-5; D not resolved. Sequencing was performed on peripheral blood or thyroid tissue (not recorded which). This sequence originates from an adult man with Graves' disease, either hyperthyroidism or ophthalmopathy (not recorded which). CDR3 sequence (DNA): TGTGCCAGTAGTATTCAATTGGATCAGCCCCAGCATTTT. This translates into CASSIQLDQPQHF.